This TCR beta chain stems from a study of T-cell memory formation after mild COVID-19 (dated by TCRdb to the early 2020s). For context, the study as a whole: Most TCR sequence clusters were specific to one of the two donors. Longitudinal TCRalpha and TCRbeta repertoire sequencing tracked T-cell clones expanding and contracting after mild COVID-19 in two donors. The cohort comprised two young, previously healthy adult volunteers, one female and one male. On the study overall, not on this receptor specifically: Some responding clones were found in pre-infection memory, which suggests that pre-existing cross-reactive memory T cells took part in the SARS-CoV-2 response. From day 15 to 85, contracting clones showed balanced CD4/CD8 phenotypes, whereas a second wave of clones that expanded from day 15 to 37 leaned towards CD4+. Contracting CD4+ clones turned up mainly in the CM and EM memory subsets, whereas EMRA was where CD8+ clones were enriched. Only a couple of mild cases were covered in the study, and larger cohorts including severe cases with pre-infection samples were considered necessary. The second-wave clones that peaked on day 37 were not confirmed to be SARS-CoV-2 specific.

Sequencing instrument: Illumina NovaSeq 6000. TCRalpha and TCRbeta cDNA libraries were built by 5'RACE with constant-segment primers, adding sample barcodes and unique molecular identifiers. Trizol reagent was used to extract RNA from every sample. Libraries were amplified in two PCR steps, with a second sample barcode and Illumina TruSeq adapters added in the second step. The libraries were sequenced on an Illumina NovaSeq using 2 x 150 bp paired-end reads. In the original analysis: With migec v1.2.7, reads were demultiplexed and then collapsed into UMI-guided consensus sequences. Using mixcr v2.1.11, UMI consensuses were aligned to TRA and TRB V and J templates and then assembled into clonotypes. Clonotypes were classified as expanded or contracted when called significant by both edgeR and NoisET, with noise models trained on biological replicates. edgeR calls used a false discovery rate-adjusted p below 0.01 and a log2 fold-change threshold of 1. As an exploratory analysis of dynamics, max-normalized trajectories of the 1000 most abundant clonotypes were examined with PCA combined with hierarchical clustering. Separately sequenced CD4+ and CD8+ repertoires were used to assign a CD4 or CD8 phenotype to each responding clone. The raw public reads went through TCRdb reprocessing: fastp at Q25, MiXCR clone calling, in-frame beta chains kept. Each entry is one CDR3 protein sequence, shown with its most common DNA and genes. TCRdb, not the original authors, processed these V and J calls. This sample gives 300,000 to 400,000 distinct CDR3 sequences in total; 21% of them show up just once. In total, the top ten clones hold approximately 12% of the sample.

As for this clonotype: Its recognized antigen is unknown. Base qualities are missing; no much larger clone stands one base away.

V ends up 0 bases short and J 7 bases short, with an unmatched junction base count of 9. From a lookup of the germline V gene, CDR1 and CDR2 are MGHRA and YSYEKL. Counted from cysteine to phenylalanine, this CDR3 has 17 amino acids. The read is trimmed to its CDR3 DNA, 51 bases read in frame from base 1. PBMCs were isolated by Ficoll-Paque density gradient centrifugation. The source material was PBMCs or a T cell subset sorted from them (not recorded which). The clonotype was recovered from an adult woman who had mild COVID-19 (a few samples of this study predate the infection). The sample titles of this study are shuffled in the database, so cell type and time point are left out; the donor was told from shared clones. In this chain, TRBV4-1 is recombined with TRBJ2-1; TRBD2 agrees with 10 junctional bases. In nucleotides, the sequence is TGCGCCAGCAGCCAAGACTTCTTAGCGGGAGGTATTAATGAGCAGTTCTTC. It specifies CASSQDFLAGGINEQFF.